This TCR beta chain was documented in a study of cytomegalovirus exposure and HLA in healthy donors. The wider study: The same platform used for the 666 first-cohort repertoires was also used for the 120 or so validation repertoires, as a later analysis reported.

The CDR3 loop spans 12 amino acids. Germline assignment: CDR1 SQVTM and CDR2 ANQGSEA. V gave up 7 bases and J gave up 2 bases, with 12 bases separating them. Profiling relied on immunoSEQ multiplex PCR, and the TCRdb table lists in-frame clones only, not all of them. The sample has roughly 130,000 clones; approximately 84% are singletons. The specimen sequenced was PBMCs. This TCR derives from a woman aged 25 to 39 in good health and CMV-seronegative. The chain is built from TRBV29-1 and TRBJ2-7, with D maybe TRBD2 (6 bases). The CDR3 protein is CSAGTDTYEQYF. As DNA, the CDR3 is TGCAGCGCCGGGACTGACACCTACGAGCAGTACTTC.